This T cell receptor beta chain was obtained from a study of cytomegalovirus exposure and HLA in healthy donors. PCR employed 60 Vbeta and 13 Jbeta primers. Produced via immunoSEQ multiplex PCR; TCRdb's table is partial and in-frame only. The sample yields some 140,000 clones, over 60% seen once. This clone has a single count. Its antigen remains unknown. CDR3 length: 15 amino acids. Germline CDR1 reads SGHNT; CDR2 reads YYREEE (reference sequence). V lost 4 bases and J lost 6; bases outside the gene matches: 10. Notes on the study in general: Near-uniform donor sequencing depth was presumed by presence/absence analyses. Serostatus for CMV was the only available immune exposure information. Accurate predictions that matched the HLA-A and HLA-B alleles of most subjects were reportedly made from TCR beta sequences.

The TCR was taken from a middle-aged woman in good health and CMV-seronegative. Sequencing used PBMCs. The chain links TRBV5-4 to TRBJ2-1, with 7 nucleotides matching TRBD1. The CDR3 region is CASSPSQGVPNEQFF. The CDR3 DNA reads as TGTGCCAGCAGCCCTTCCCAGGGGGTCCCCAATGAGCAGTTCTTC.